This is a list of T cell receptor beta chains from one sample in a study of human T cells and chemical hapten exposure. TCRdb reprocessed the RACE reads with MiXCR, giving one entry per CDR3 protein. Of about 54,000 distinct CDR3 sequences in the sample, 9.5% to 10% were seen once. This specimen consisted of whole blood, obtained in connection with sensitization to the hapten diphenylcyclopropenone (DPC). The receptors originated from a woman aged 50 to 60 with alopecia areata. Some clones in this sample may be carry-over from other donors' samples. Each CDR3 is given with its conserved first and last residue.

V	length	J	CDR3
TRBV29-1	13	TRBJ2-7	CSVQTGDNYEQYF
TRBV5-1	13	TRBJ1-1	CASGAQENTEAFF
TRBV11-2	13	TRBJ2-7	CATSVGRTYEQYF
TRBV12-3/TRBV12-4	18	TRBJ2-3	CASRLAGRSILGTDTQYF
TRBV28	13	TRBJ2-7	CASSIPSSYEQYF
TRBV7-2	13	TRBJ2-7	CASRVSSSYEQYF
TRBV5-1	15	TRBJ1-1	CASSGAVGSYTEAFF
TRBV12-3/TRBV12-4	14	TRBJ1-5	CASTGGPLNQPQHF
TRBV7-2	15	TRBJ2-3	CASRRPGANSDTQYF
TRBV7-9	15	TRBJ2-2	CASSPLAGNTGELFF
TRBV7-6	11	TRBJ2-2	CASSSTGELFF
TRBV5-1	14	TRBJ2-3	CASSLGDLTDTQYF
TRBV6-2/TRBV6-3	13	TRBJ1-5	CASRRSVGQPQHF
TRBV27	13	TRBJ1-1	CASSLKANTEAFF
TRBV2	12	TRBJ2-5	CASLKTQETQYF
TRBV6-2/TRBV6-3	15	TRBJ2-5	CASSPSDRAQETQYF
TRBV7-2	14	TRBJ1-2	CASSLEGTGSGYTF
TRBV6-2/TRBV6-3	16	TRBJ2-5	CASSSWGTAPQETQYF